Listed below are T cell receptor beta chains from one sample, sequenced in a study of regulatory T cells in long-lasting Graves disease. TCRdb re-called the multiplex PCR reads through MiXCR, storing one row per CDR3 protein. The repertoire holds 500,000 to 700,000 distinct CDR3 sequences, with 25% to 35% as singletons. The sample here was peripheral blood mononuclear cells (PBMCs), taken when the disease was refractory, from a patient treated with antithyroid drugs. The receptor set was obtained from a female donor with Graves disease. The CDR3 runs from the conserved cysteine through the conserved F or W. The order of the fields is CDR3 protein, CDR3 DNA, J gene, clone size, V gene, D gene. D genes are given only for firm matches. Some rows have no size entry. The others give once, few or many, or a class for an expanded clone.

CDR3: CSVSPVVYTEAFF
DNA: TGCAGCGTATCACCGGTCGTATACACTGAAGCTTTCTTT
J: TRBJ1-1
size: few
V: TRBV29-1
D: .

CDR3: CSVEGTRDGNEKLFF
DNA: TGCAGCGTTGAAGGGACGCGAGACGGGAATGAAAAACTGTTTTTT
J: TRBJ1-4
size: .
V: TRBV29-1
D: .

CDR3: CASSTRSDEQYF
DNA: TGTGCCAGCAGCACCCGGTCCGACGAGCAGTACTTC
J: TRBJ2-7
size: many
V: TRBV7-9
D: .

CDR3: CASSSSPPGGLMNTEAFF
DNA: TGCGCCAGCAGTTCCTCCCCGCCGGGGGGTCTCATGAACACTGAAGCTTTCTTT
J: TRBJ1-1
size: .
V: TRBV10-2
D: .

CDR3: CASAGLAGRETQYF
DNA: TGTGCCAGCGCGGGACTAGCGGGCCGAGAGACCCAGTACTTC
J: TRBJ2-5
size: .
V: TRBV12-3/TRBV12-4
D: TRBD2

CDR3: CASSFGTREETQYF
DNA: TGTGCCAGCAGCTTTGGGACACGAGAAGAGACCCAGTACTTC
J: TRBJ2-5
size: few
V: TRBV5-4
D: .

CDR3: CSAFGTGDEKLFF
DNA: TGCAGTGCTTTCGGGACAGGGGATGAAAAACTGTTTTTT
J: TRBJ1-4
size: few
V: TRBV20-1
D: TRBD1

CDR3: CASSLAGTVGPNEKLFF
DNA: TGCGCCAGCAGCTTGGCCGGGACAGTGGGGCCTAATGAAAAACTGTTTTTT
J: TRBJ1-4
size: many
V: TRBV5-1
D: TRBD1

CDR3: CASSTSREQYF
DNA: TGTGCCAGCAGTACCTCCCGCGAGCAGTACTTC
J: TRBJ2-7
size: few
V: TRBV6-1
D: .

CDR3: CASSRGAEETQYF
DNA: TGTGCCAGCAGTCGGGGGGCTGAAGAGACCCAGTACTTC
J: TRBJ2-5
size: .
V: TRBV7-9
D: .

CDR3: CSADRGAGGYTF
DNA: TGCAGCGCCGACCGAGGGGCTGGGGGCTACACCTTC
J: TRBJ1-2
size: once
V: TRBV29-1
D: .

CDR3: CASSLVAGGPKETQYF
DNA: TGTGCCAGCAGCTTAGTGGCCGGGGGGCCTAAGGAGACCCAGTACTTC
J: TRBJ2-5
size: .
V: TRBV11-2
D: .

CDR3: CASSSLTGKDEQYF
DNA: TGCGCCAGCAGCTCTTTAACAGGGAAGGACGAGCAGTACTTC
J: TRBJ2-7
size: .
V: TRBV5-1
D: .

CDR3: CASSAMVGTEAFF
DNA: TGTGCCAGCAGTGCTATGGTTGGGACTGAAGCTTTCTTT
J: TRBJ1-1
size: .
V: TRBV27
D: .

CDR3: CASSLEVGKGSGTGELFF
DNA: TGCGCCAGCAGCTTGGAAGTCGGGAAGGGGTCGGGCACCGGGGAGCTGTTTTTT
J: TRBJ2-2
size: few
V: TRBV5-1
D: .

CDR3: CASREGRSSGYNEQFF
DNA: TGTGCCAGCAGAGAGGGGCGAAGTAGCGGGTACAATGAGCAGTTCTTC
J: TRBJ2-1
size: few
V: TRBV2
D: TRBD2

CDR3: CAAQGSGGTEAFF
DNA: TGTGCCGCCCAGGGATCTGGGGGCACTGAAGCTTTCTTT
J: TRBJ1-1
size: many
V: TRBV10-3
D: .

CDR3: CASSHARGTEAFF
DNA: TGTGCCAGCAGCCACGCACGAGGTACTGAAGCTTTCTTT
J: TRBJ1-1
size: few
V: TRBV12-3/TRBV12-4
D: .

CDR3: CASSFRGLNTGELFF
DNA: TGTGCCAGCAGCTTCCGGGGACTGAACACCGGGGAGCTGTTTTTT
J: TRBJ2-2
size: many
V: TRBV11-2
D: .

CDR3: CASSQAGGTGYEQYF
DNA: TGTGCCAGCAGCCAAGCTGGGGGAACTGGCTACGAGCAGTACTTC
J: TRBJ2-7
size: few
V: TRBV3-1
D: .

CDR3: CASSQVALGELFF
DNA: TGTGCCAGCAGCCAAGTTGCCCTCGGGGAGCTGTTTTTT
J: TRBJ2-2
size: once
V: TRBV3-1
D: .

CDR3: CASRGALRGAFGFADTQYF
DNA: TGTGCCAGCAGGGGGGCATTACGTGGTGCGTTTGGGTTCGCAGATACGCAGTATTTT
J: TRBJ2-3
size: .
V: TRBV11-2
D: .

CDR3: CASRTGDGEKLFF
DNA: TGTGCCAGCAGGACGGGTGACGGTGAAAAACTGTTTTTT
J: TRBJ1-4
size: many
V: TRBV28
D: .

CDR3: CSARDVAGAIYEQYF
DNA: TGCAGTGCTAGAGATGTAGCGGGAGCGATCTACGAGCAGTACTTC
J: TRBJ2-7
size: .
V: TRBV20-1
D: TRBD2

CDR3: CSASQEASGSQETQYF
DNA: TGCAGTGCTAGCCAGGAGGCTAGCGGGTCCCAAGAGACCCAGTACTTC
J: TRBJ2-5
size: .
V: TRBV20-1
D: TRBD2

CDR3: CASSLEGMAKNIQYF
DNA: TGTGCCAGCAGCTTAGAGGGGATGGCCAAAAACATTCAGTACTTC
J: TRBJ2-4
size: .
V: TRBV7-9
D: .

CDR3: CASSTTGGLGNQPQHF
DNA: TGTGCCAGCAGTACAACAGGGGGCTTGGGCAATCAGCCCCAGCATTTT
J: TRBJ1-5
size: .
V: TRBV6-1
D: TRBD1

CDR3: CASATTGSVYEQYF
DNA: TGTGCCAGCGCAACGACAGGGTCAGTCTACGAGCAGTACTTC
J: TRBJ2-7
size: .
V: TRBV3-1
D: TRBD1

CDR3: CASSSDLLPYNEQFF
DNA: TGTGCCAGCAGCTCCGACCTACTACCGTACAATGAGCAGTTCTTC
J: TRBJ2-1
size: .
V: TRBV9
D: .

CDR3: CASSQNNAANTGELFF
DNA: TGTGCCAGCAGCCAAAACAACGCAGCAAACACCGGGGAGCTGTTTTTT
J: TRBJ2-2
size: few
V: TRBV3-1
D: .

CDR3: CASTWFTSLGAGGLSSNQPQHF
DNA: TGTGCCAGCACTTGGTTTACCAGCCTGGGGGCTGGGGGGCTTTCTAGCAATCAGCCCCAGCATTTT
J: TRBJ1-5
size: few
V: TRBV6-1
D: .

CDR3: CASSSLAGGWDGEQYF
DNA: TGTGCCAGCAGTTCCCTAGCGGGAGGATGGGATGGCGAGCAGTACTTC
J: TRBJ2-7
size: few
V: TRBV6-5
D: TRBD2

CDR3: CAWGGGANEQYF
DNA: TGTGCCTGGGGCGGAGGAGCTAACGAGCAGTACTTC
J: TRBJ2-7
size: few
V: TRBV30
D: .

CDR3: CASSWFDREGYTF
DNA: TGTGCCAGCAGCTGGTTTGACAGAGAAGGCTACACCTTC
J: TRBJ1-2
size: few
V: TRBV5-4
D: .

CDR3: CASSLPLGVTSGNTIYF
DNA: TGTGCCAGCAGTTTACCACTCGGGGTTACCTCTGGAAACACCATATATTTT
J: TRBJ1-3
size: many
V: TRBV28
D: .

CDR3: CASSEEGLAGAYNEQFF
DNA: TGTGCCAGCAGTGAAGAGGGACTAGCGGGAGCCTACAATGAGCAGTTCTTC
J: TRBJ2-1
size: once
V: TRBV2
D: TRBD2

CDR3: CASSQEEETFYGYTF
DNA: TGCGCCAGCAGCCAAGAAGAAGAGACCTTCTATGGCTACACCTTC
J: TRBJ1-2
size: .
V: TRBV7-3
D: .

CDR3: CASRIGTGNTEAFF
DNA: TGTGCCAGCAGGATTGGAACAGGTAACACTGAAGCTTTCTTT
J: TRBJ1-1
size: few
V: TRBV6-1
D: .

CDR3: CASSPGTGVVINTEAFF
DNA: TGTGCCAGCAGCCCCGGGACAGGGGTGGTTATTAACACTGAAGCTTTCTTT
J: TRBJ1-1
size: .
V: TRBV7-6
D: TRBD1

CDR3: CASSLGYRHNQPQHF
DNA: TGTGCCAGCAGCTTGGGTTACAGGCACAATCAGCCCCAGCATTTT
J: TRBJ1-5
size: .
V: TRBV5-8
D: .

CDR3: CASSHGTTQETQYF
DNA: TGTGCCAGCAGCCACGGGACTACTCAAGAGACCCAGTACTTC
J: TRBJ2-5
size: .
V: TRBV3-1
D: TRBD2

CDR3: CASSESRAGGPEAFF
DNA: TGCGCCAGCAGTGAGTCTAGGGCAGGGGGCCCTGAAGCTTTCTTT
J: TRBJ1-1
size: few
V: TRBV10-1
D: TRBD1